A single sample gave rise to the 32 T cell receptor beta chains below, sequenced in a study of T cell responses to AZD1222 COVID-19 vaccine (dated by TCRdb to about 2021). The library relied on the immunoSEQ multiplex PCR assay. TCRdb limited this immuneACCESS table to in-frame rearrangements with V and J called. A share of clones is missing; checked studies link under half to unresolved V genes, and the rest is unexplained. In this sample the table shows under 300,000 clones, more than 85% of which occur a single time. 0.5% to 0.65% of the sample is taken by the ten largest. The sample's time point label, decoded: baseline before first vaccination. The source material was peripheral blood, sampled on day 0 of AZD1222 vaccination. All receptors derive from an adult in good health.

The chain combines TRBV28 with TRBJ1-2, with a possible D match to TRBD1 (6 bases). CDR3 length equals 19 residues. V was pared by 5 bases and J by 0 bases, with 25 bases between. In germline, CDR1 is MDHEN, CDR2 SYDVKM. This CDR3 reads CASSPFVVRRGAANYGYTF. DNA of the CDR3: TGTGCCAGCAGTCCCTTTGTCGTTCGCAGGGGAGCAGCTAACTATGGCTACACCTTC.

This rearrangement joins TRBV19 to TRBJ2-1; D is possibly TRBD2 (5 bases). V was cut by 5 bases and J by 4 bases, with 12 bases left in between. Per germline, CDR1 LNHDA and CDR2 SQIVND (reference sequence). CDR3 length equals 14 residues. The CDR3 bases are TGTGCCAGTAGTGCGGGCGGCAGATACAATGAGCAGTTCTTC. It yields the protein CASSAGGRYNEQFF.

Here the CDR3 reads CASSLASGLNTEAFF. The CDR3 DNA reads TGTGCCAGCAGCTTAGCCTCTGGGTTGAACACTGAAGCTTTCTTT. The chain carries TRBV7-2 and TRBJ1-1; D unclear. This CDR3 has 15 residues. The germline V gene has CDR1 SGHTA and CDR2 FQGNSA. V shed 0 bases and J shed 0 bases, with 8 bases lying between them.

This CDR3 reads CASSPDASYEQYF. The CDR3 coding sequence is TGCGCCAGCAGCCCGGACGCCTCCTACGAGCAGTACTTC. V is TRBV5-1 and J is TRBJ2-7; D gene ambiguous. The germline CDR1 and CDR2 sequences are SGHRS and YFSETQ. This CDR3 region has 13 residues. Trimming left V 4 bases short and J 0 bases short, with 8 bases between.

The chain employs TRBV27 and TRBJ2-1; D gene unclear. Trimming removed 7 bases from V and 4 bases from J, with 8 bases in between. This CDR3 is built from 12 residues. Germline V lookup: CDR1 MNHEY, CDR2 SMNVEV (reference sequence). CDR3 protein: CASTSIYNEQFF. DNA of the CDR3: TGTGCCAGCACCTCCATTTACAATGAGCAGTTCTTC.

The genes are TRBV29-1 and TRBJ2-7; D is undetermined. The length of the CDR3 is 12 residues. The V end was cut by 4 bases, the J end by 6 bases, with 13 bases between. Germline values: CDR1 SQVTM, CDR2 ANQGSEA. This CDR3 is CSVVEDWSEQYF. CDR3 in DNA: TGCAGCGTTGTCGAGGATTGGAGCGAGCAGTACTTC.

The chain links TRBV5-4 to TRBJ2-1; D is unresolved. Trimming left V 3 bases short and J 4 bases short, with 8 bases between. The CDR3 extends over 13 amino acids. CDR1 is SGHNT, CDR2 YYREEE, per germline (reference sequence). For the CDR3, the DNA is TGTGCCAGCAGCTCCCCCCAGTACAATGAGCAGTTCTTC. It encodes CASSSPQYNEQFF.

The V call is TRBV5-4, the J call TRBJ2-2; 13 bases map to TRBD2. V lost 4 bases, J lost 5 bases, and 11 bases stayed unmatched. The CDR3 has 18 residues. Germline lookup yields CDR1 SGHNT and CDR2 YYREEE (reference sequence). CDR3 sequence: CASSPQRTSGRGTGELFF. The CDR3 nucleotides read TGTGCCAGCAGCCCACAGCGGACTAGCGGGAGAGGGACCGGGGAGCTGTTTTTT.

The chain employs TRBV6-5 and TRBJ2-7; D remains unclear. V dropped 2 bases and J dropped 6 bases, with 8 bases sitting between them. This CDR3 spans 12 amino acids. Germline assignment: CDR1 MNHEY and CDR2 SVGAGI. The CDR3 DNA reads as TGTGCCAGCAGTTACAGGTCTCCCGAGCAGTACTTC. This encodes CASSYRSPEQYF.

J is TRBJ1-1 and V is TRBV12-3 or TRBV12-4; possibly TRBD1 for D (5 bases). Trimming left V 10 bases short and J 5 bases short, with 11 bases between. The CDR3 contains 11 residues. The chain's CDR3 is CATRAGTEAFF. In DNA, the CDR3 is TGTGCCACCAGGGCGGGGACTGAAGCTTTCTTT.

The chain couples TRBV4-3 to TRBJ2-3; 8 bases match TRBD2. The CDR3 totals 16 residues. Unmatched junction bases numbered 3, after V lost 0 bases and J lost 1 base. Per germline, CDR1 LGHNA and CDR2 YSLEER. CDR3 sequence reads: CASSQESGGGTDTQYF. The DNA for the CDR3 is TGCGCCAGCAGCCAAGAGTCGGGAGGGGGCACAGATACGCAGTATTTT.

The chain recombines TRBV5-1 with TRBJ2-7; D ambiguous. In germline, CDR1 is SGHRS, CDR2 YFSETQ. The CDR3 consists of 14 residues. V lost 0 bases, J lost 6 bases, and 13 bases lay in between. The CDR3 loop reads CASSLDQAGGEQYF. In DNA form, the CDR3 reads TGCGCCAGCAGCTTGGATCAGGCAGGTGGCGAGCAGTACTTC.

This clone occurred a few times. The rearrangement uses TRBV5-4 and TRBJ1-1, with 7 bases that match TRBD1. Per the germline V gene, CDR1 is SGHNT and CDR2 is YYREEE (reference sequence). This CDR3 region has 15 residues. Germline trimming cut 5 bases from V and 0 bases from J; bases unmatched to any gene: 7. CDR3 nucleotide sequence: TGTGCCAGCAGTTGGGACAGCCTAATGAACACTGAAGCTTTCTTT. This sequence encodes CASSWDSLMNTEAFF.

As DNA, the CDR3 is TGTGCCAGCAGCCTGAGGGGGATATACACTGAAGCTTTCTTT. It specifies CASSLRGIYTEAFF. The V and J genes are TRBV5-6 and TRBJ1-1, with a tentative D call TRBD1 (6 bases). Germline CDR1 SGHDT, CDR2 YYEEEE. Trimming stripped 4 bases from V and 3 bases from J, with 13 bases between. CDR3 length equals 14 residues.

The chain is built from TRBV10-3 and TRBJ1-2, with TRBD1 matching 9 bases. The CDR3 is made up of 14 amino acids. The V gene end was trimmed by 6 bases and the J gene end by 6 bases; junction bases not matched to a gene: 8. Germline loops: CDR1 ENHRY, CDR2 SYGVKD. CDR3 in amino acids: CAISGQGSDDGYTF. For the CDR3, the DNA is TGTGCCATCAGCGGACAGGGGAGCGACGATGGCTACACCTTC.

CDR3 nucleotide sequence: TGTGCCAGCAGTTTAGCGCTGGAAGAGACCCAGTACTTC. Protein sequence: CASSLALEETQYF. This chain joins TRBV12-3 or TRBV12-4 and TRBJ2-5; D call uncertain. V lost 0 bases and J lost 3, with 5 bases in between. The CDR3 extends over 13 amino acids.

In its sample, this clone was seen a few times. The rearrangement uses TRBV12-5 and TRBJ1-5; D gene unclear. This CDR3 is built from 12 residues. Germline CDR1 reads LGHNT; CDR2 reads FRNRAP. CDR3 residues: CAPGRTNQPQHF. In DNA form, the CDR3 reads TGTGCCCCGGGCAGGACGAATCAGCCCCAGCATTTT.

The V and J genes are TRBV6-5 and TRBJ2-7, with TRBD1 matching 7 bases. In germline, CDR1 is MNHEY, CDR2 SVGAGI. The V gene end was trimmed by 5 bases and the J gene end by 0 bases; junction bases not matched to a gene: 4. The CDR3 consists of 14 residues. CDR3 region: CASSRDRSSYEQYF. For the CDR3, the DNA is TGTGCCAGCAGTAGGGACAGAAGCTCCTACGAGCAGTACTTC.

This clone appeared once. DNA of the CDR3: TGTGCCAGCAGCCAAGATCCTGGAAACACCATATATTTT. This gives the protein CASSQDPGNTIYF. This chain connects TRBV3-1 (or the pseudogene TRBV3-2) to TRBJ1-3, with unresolved D. Looked up from germline, CDR1 is LGHDT and CDR2 is YNNKEL (reference sequence). V was cut by 0 bases and J by 2 bases, with 2 bases left in between. The CDR3 totals 13 residues.

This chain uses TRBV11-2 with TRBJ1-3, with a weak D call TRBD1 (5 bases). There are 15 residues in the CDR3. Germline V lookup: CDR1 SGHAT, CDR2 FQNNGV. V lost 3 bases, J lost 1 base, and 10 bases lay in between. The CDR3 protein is CASSLGETSGNTIYF. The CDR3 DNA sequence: TGTGCCAGCAGCTTGGGGGAGACATCTGGAAACACCATATATTTT.

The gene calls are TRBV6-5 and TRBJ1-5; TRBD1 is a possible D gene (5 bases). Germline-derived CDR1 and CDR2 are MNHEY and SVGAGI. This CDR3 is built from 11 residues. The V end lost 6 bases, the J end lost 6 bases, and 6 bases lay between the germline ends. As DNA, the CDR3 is TGTGCCAGCAGCGGGGGTCAGCCCCAGCATTTT. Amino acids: CASSGGQPQHF.

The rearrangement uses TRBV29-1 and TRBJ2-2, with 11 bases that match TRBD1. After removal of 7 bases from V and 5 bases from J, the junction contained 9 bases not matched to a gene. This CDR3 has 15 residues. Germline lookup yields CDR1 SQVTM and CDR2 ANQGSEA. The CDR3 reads CSATGTGGSTGELFF. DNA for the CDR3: TGCAGCGCCACGGGGACAGGGGGTAGTACCGGGGAGCTGTTTTTT.

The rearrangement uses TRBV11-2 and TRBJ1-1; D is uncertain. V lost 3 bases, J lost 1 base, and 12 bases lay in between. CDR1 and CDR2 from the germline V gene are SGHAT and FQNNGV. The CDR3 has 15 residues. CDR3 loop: CASSFNLAPNTEAFF. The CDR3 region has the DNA TGTGCCAGCAGCTTCAATTTGGCCCCGAACACTGAAGCTTTCTTT.

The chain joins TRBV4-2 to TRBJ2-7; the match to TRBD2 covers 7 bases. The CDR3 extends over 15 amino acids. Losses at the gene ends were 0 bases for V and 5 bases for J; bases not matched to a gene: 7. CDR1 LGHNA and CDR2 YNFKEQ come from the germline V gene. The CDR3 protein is CASSQDRRGWDEQYF. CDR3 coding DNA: TGTGCCAGCAGCCAAGATCGGCGGGGGTGGGACGAGCAGTACTTC.

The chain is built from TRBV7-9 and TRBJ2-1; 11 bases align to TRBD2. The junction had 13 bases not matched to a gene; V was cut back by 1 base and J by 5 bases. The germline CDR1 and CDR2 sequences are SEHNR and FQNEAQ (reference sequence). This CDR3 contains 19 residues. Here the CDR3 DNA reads TGTGCCAGCAGCTTAGTGGTCTCTAGCGGGGGGCCACTTCACAATGAGCAGTTCTTC. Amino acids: CASSLVVSSGGPLHNEQFF.

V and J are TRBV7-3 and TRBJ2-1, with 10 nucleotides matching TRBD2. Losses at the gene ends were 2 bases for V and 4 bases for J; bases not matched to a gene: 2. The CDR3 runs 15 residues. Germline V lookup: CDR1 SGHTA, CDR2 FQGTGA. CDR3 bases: TGTGCCAGCAGCTTATCTAGCGGGAGTTACAATGAGCAGTTCTTC. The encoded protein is CASSLSSGSYNEQFF.

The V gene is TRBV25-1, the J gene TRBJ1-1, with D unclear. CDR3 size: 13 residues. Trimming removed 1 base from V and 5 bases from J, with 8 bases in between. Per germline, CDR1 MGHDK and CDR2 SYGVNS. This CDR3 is CASSESGGTEAFF. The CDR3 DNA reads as TGTGCCAGCAGTGAATCGGGAGGAACTGAAGCTTTCTTT.

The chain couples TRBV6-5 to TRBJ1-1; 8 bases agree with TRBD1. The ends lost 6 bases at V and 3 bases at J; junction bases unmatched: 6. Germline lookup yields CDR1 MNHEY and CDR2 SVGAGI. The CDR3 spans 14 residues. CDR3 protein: CASRAGQGYTEAFF. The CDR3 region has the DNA TGTGCCAGCAGGGCCGGACAGGGATACACTGAAGCTTTCTTT.

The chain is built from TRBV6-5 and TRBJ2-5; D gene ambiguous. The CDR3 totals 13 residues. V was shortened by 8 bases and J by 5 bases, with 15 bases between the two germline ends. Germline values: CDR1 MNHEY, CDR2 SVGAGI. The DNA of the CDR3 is TGTGCCAGCTGTACAAGTCTGGGGGAGACCCAGTACTTC. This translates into CASCTSLGETQYF.

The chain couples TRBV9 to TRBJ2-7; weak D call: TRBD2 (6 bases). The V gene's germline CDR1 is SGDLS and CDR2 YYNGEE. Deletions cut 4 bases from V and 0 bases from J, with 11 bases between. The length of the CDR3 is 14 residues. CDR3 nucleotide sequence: TGTGCCAGCAGCAGAGCGGGCAACTCCTACGAGCAGTACTTC. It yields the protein CASSRAGNSYEQYF. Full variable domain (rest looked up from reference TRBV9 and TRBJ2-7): DSGVTQTPKHLITATGQRVTLRCSPRSGDLSVYWYQQSLDQGLQFLIQYYNGEERAKGNILERFSAQQFPDLHSELNLSSLELGDSALYFCASSRAGNSYEQYFGPGTRLTVT.

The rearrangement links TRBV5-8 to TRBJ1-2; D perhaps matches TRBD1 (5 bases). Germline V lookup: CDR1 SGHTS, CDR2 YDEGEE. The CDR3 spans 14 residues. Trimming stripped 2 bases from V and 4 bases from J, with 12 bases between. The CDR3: CASSFSGGTYGYTF. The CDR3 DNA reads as TGTGCCAGCAGCTTTTCGGGGGGGACCTATGGCTACACCTTC.

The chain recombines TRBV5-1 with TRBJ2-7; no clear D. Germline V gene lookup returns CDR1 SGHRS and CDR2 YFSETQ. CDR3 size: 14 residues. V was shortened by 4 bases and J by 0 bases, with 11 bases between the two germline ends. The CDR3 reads CASSNADNSYEQYF. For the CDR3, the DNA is TGCGCCAGCAGCAATGCCGACAACTCCTACGAGCAGTACTTC.